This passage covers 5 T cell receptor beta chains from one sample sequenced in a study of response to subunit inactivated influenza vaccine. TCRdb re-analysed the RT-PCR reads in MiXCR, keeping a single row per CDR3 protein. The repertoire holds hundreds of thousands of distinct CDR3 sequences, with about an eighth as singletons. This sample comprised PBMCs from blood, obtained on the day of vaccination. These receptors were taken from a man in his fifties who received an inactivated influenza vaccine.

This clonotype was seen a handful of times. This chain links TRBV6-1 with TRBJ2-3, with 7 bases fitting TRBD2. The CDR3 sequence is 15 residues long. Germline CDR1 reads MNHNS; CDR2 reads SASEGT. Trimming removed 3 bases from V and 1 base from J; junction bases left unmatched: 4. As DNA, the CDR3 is TGTGCCAGCAGTGAGACTAGCCCCGGCACAGATACGCAGTATTTT. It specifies CASSETSPGTDTQYF.

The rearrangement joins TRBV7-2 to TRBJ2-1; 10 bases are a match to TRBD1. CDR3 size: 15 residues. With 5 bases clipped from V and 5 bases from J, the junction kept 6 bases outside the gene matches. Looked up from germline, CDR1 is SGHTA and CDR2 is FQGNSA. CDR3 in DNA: TGTGCCAGCAGCCGACAGGGGGCGTCTAACAATGAGCAGTTCTTC. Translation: CASSRQGASNNEQFF.

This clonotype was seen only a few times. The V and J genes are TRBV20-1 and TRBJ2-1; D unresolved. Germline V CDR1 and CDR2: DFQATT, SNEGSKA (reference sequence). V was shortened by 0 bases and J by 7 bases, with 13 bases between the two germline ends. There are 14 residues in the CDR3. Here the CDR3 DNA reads TGCAGTGCTAGAGATGGAAGCCTAGGGAATGAGCAGTTCTTC. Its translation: CSARDGSLGNEQFF.

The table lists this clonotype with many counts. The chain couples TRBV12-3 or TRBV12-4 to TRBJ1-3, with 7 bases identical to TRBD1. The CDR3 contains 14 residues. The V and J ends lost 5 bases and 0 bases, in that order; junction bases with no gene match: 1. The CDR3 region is CASSRDSSGNTIYF. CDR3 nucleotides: TGTGCCAGCAGTCGGGACAGCTCTGGAAACACCATATATTTT.

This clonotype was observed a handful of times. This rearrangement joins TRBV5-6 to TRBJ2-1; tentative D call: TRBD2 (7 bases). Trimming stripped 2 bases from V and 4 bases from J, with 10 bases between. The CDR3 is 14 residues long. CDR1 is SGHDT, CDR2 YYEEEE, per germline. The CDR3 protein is CASSFRGGYNEQFF. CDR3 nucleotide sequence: TGTGCCAGCAGCTTCAGGGGAGGGTACAATGAGCAGTTCTTC.